This T cell receptor beta chain was identified during a study of PD-1 blockade in classical Hodgkin lymphoma. This clone was recorded a few times. Antigen specificity is unknown. The V gene lost 0 bases and the J gene lost 10 bases, with 7 bases spanning the gap. Germline V gene data show CDR1 as GTSNPN and CDR2 as SVGIG (reference sequence). The CDR3 sequence is 11 residues long. Repertoires were generated with immunoSEQ multiplex PCR, while TCRdb's copy carries only in-frame clones and drops some. The sample has some 21,000 clones, approximately 74% seen once. Study results and limitations: Nothing has yet pinned down what causes the repertoire differences, possibly disease activity or prior therapy.

Every patient had relapsed following autologous stem cell transplantation, and cohorts differed in brentuximab vedotin exposure. The chain couples TRBV30 to TRBJ1-5, with D maybe TRBD1 (5 bases). The sequence was obtained from a human donor with classical Hodgkin lymphoma. Here the sequenced sample was peripheral blood mononuclear cells (PBMCs), taken at baseline. Written as DNA, the CDR3 is TGTGCCTGGAGTGTCGGGGGTCCCCAGCATTTT. It codes for CAWSVGGPQHF.